One and the same sample provided the 32 T cell receptor beta chains below, sequenced in a study of identical twins. TCRdb re-called the 5' RACE reads through MiXCR, storing one row per CDR3 protein. The data contain about 250,000 distinct CDR3 sequences, 6% to 8.5% of them singletons. These data also formed part of another study, on yellow fever vaccine responses in identical twins.

Sequenced sample: CD8+ T cells sorted from blood. The receptor source for this set is a woman aged 18-29 years in good health.

This rearrangement joins TRBV21-1 to TRBJ2-7; the listed D gene, TRBD1, was not tested against the DNA. TRBV21-1 is marked as a pseudogene. The CDR3 runs to 18 residues. The CDR3 reads CASNDPQGGQGESYEQYV. CDR3 nucleotides: TGTGCCAGCAACGATCCCCAGGGCGGACAGGGGGAGTCGTACGAGCAGTACGTC.

The sample holds many counts of this clonotype. The chain links TRBV12-3 or TRBV12-4 to TRBJ2-3, with 7 nucleotides matching TRBD2. Unmatched junction bases numbered 8, after V lost 1 base and J lost 4 bases. The CDR3 totals 16 residues. The CDR3 region is CASSLVSGVTSDTQYF. In DNA form, the CDR3 reads TGTGCCAGCAGTTTAGTCAGCGGGGTGACCTCAGATACGCAGTATTTT.

This clonotype was recorded a few times. This chain uses TRBV11-3 with TRBJ2-1, with 10 bases fitting TRBD2. The V gene's germline CDR1 is SGHNT and CDR2 YENEEA. The CDR3 runs to 14 residues. V shed 5 bases and J 7 bases; nucleotides not matched to a gene: 5. Written as DNA, the CDR3 is TGTGCCAGCAGCATTAGCGGGAGGTGGAATGAGCAGTTCTTC. Protein product: CASSISGRWNEQFF.

In its sample, this clonotype was seen many times. The V and J genes are TRBV6-1 and TRBJ2-7; 9 bases are shared with TRBD2. V lost 6 bases to trimming and J lost 3 bases; unmatched junction nucleotides: 9. Germline V gene lookup returns CDR1 MNHNS and CDR2 SASEGT. There are 15 residues in the CDR3. The CDR3 DNA sequence: TGTGCCAGCAGAACCACTAGCGGGCCCCTCTACGAGCAGTACTTC. It encodes CASRTTSGPLYEQYF.

This clonotype was seen at least ten times. The chain has TRBV12-3 or TRBV12-4 and TRBJ2-3; TRBD2 aligns across 10 bases. The J segment lost 5 bases and the V segment lost 5 bases, leaving 4 bases of the junction unmatched. This CDR3 has 14 residues. CDR3 region: CASSTSGVGDTQYF. Written as DNA, the CDR3 is TGTGCCAGCAGTACTAGCGGGGTGGGAGATACGCAGTATTTT.

The sample holds many counts of this clonotype. This chain uses TRBV12-3 or TRBV12-4 with TRBJ2-1; unclear D gene. Trimming pared 0 bases from V and 2 bases from J, leaving 11 bases between. This CDR3 spans 16 amino acids. The CDR3 loop reads CASSLALTGPYNEQFF. CDR3 nucleotides: TGTGCCAGCAGTTTAGCGCTTACGGGCCCCTACAATGAGCAGTTCTTC.

The genes are TRBV7-9 and TRBJ2-6, with a possible D match to TRBD1 (7 bases). Trimming cost V 10 bases and J 0 bases, with 19 bases left between them. Germline CDR1 SEHNR, CDR2 FQNEAQ (reference sequence). The CDR3 sequence is 17 residues long. Here the CDR3 reads CATQGGSVTSGANVLTF. CDR3 DNA: TGTGCCACCCAGGGGGGTTCTGTGACCTCTGGGGCCAACGTCCTGACTTTC.

At least ten counts were recorded for this clonotype. CDR3 bases: TGTGCCAGCAGCTTAACTAGCGGGAACACCGGGGAGCTGTTTTTT. This gives the protein CASSLTSGNTGELFF. The rearrangement links TRBV7-3 to TRBJ2-2; maybe TRBD2 (6 bases). CDR1 and CDR2 from the germline V gene are SGHTA and FQGTGA. This CDR3 contains 15 residues. V lost 0 bases, J lost 1 base, and 6 bases lay in between. Variable domain in full (rest from reference TRBV7-3 and TRBJ2-2): GAGVSQTPSNKVTEKGKYVELRCDPISGHTALYWYRQSLGQGPEFLIYFQGTGAADDSGLPNDRFFAVRPEGSVSTLKIQRTERGDSAVYLCASSLTSGNTGELFFGEGSRLTVL.

This clonotype turned up a few times. The V call is TRBV10-3, the J call TRBJ2-3; no reliable D call. The CDR3 consists of 16 residues. Germline assignment: CDR1 ENHRY and CDR2 SYGVKD. V gave up 0 bases and J gave up 0 bases, with 10 bases separating them. The CDR3 region has the DNA TGTGCCATCAGTGAGTCGGTTGGCCCTAGCACAGATACGCAGTATTTT. Protein sequence: CAISESVGPSTDTQYF.

The chain recombines TRBV5-5 with TRBJ2-1, with TRBD2 identical over 9 bases. In germline, CDR1 is SGHKS, CDR2 YYEKEE (reference sequence). The CDR3 runs 15 residues. J was trimmed by 6 bases and V by 4 bases; bases with no gene match: 8. The CDR3 nucleotides read TGTGCCAGCAGCCGATGGTTGACTAGCGGCAATGAGCAGTTCTTC. Amino acid sequence: CASSRWLTSGNEQFF. Variable domain in full (rest from reference TRBV5-5 and TRBJ2-1): DAGVTQSPTHLIKTRGQQVTLRCSPISGHKSVSWYQQVLGQGPQFIFQYYEKEERGRGNFPDRFSARQFPNYSSELNVNALLLGDSALYLCASSRWLTSGNEQFFGPGTRLTVL.

The V and J genes are TRBV5-5 and TRBJ2-2; D ambiguous. The CDR3 loop spans 16 amino acids. The ends were cut back, 0 bases at V and 0 bases at J, with 9 bases in the middle. CDR1 is SGHKS, CDR2 YYEKEE, per germline (reference sequence). The CDR3 protein is CASSLAPLPNTGELFF. DNA for the CDR3: TGTGCCAGCAGCTTGGCCCCGCTGCCGAACACCGGGGAGCTGTTTTTT.

A word on this clonotype: Compared with germline, one end of the junction differs, possibly owing to a read error. J is TRBJ2-1 and V is TRBV11-1, with 11 bases that match TRBD2. This CDR3 has 19 amino acids. CDR1 and CDR2 from the germline V gene are SGHAT and FQDESV (reference sequence). This chain's CDR3 is CASSFPPGLAGSSDNEQFF. CDR3 bases: TGTGCCAGCAGCTTCCCCCCTGGACTAGCGGGCTCCTCCGACAATGAGCAGTTCTTC.

This clonotype was seen ten or more times. This chain uses TRBV4-2 with TRBJ2-1; 7 bases are shared with TRBD2. Germline V gene lookup returns CDR1 LGHNA and CDR2 YNFKEQ. Losses at the gene ends were 4 bases for V and 3 bases for J; bases not matched to a gene: 12. The CDR3 is 17 amino acids. The chain's CDR3 is CASSPLGDPSGYNEQFF. In DNA form, the CDR3 reads TGTGCCAGCAGCCCGTTAGGCGACCCTAGCGGCTACAATGAGCAGTTCTTC.

This chain connects TRBV9 to TRBJ1-2, with D hard to call. Germline lookup yields CDR1 SGDLS and CDR2 YYNGEE. The V and J ends lost 3 bases and 1 base respectively, with 7 bases between them. The length of the CDR3 is 13 residues. CDR3 sequence reads: CASSENFNYGYTF. The DNA of the CDR3 is TGTGCCAGCAGCGAGAACTTTAACTATGGCTACACCTTC.

This clonotype appeared a few times. CDR3 DNA: TGTGCCAGCAGCTGGGGACTAGCGGGAGGGCCTTATCTCGGTGAGCAGTTCTTC. Its translation is CASSWGLAGGPYLGEQFF. The chain employs TRBV5-6 and TRBJ2-1; 16 positions agree with TRBD2. Germline V CDR1 and CDR2: SGHDT, YYEEEE. CDR3 length: 18 residues. Trimming took 3 bases from V and 9 from J; bases not matched to a gene: 12.

Many counts were recorded for this clonotype. V usage is TRBV27 and J usage is TRBJ2-7; TRBD1 matches 8 bases. V lost 3 bases, J lost 2 bases, and 6 bases stayed unmatched. The CDR3 loop spans 15 amino acids. The V gene's germline CDR1 is MNHEY and CDR2 SMNVEV (reference sequence). The CDR3 reads CASSFGQGYPYEQYV. As DNA, the CDR3 is TGTGCCAGCAGTTTCGGACAGGGATACCCCTACGAGCAGTACGTC.

This clonotype was seen at least ten times. V and J are TRBV12-3 or TRBV12-4 and TRBJ2-2; 7 bases map to TRBD2. The junction had 6 bases not matched to a gene; V was cut back by 2 bases and J by 0 bases. There are 17 residues in the CDR3. The CDR3 coding sequence is TGTGCCAGCAGTTTATACGCGGGAGCATCGAACACCGGGGAGCTGTTTTTT. This codes for CASSLYAGASNTGELFF.

The chain uses TRBV7-9 and TRBJ2-7, with 7 bases that match TRBD1. This CDR3 has 17 amino acids. V dropped 1 base and J dropped 3; count of bases not matched to a gene: 12. Germline values: CDR1 SEHNR, CDR2 FQNEAQ (reference sequence). CDR3 sequence reads: CASSLGAQYRGSYEQYF. In DNA form, the CDR3 reads TGTGCCAGCAGCTTAGGGGCCCAGTACAGGGGAAGCTACGAGCAGTACTTC.

This CDR3 is CASSRGTANYEQYF. The CDR3 DNA is TGTGCCAGCAGCCGTGGGACAGCGAACTACGAGCAGTACTTC. The chain has TRBV7-9 and TRBJ2-7; 7 nucleotides match TRBD1. J lost 3 bases, V lost 5 bases, and 7 bases had no gene match. CDR3 length equals 14 residues. Germline V lookup: CDR1 SEHNR, CDR2 FQNEAQ (reference sequence).

V and J are TRBV7-3 and TRBJ2-3, with D unclear. Trimming cost V 2 bases and J 2 bases, with 11 bases left between them. This CDR3 has 15 amino acids. CDR1 and CDR2 from the germline V gene are SGHTA and FQGTGA. CDR3: CASSLYPKNTDTQYF. The CDR3 bases are TGTGCCAGCAGCTTATACCCGAAAAACACAGATACGCAGTATTTT.

There are many counts of this clonotype. The rearrangement uses TRBV27 and TRBJ2-1; D uncertain. V was trimmed by 5 bases and J by 0 bases, leaving 14 bases between them. Germline CDR1 is MNHEY and CDR2 is SMNVEV (reference sequence). This CDR3 contains 16 residues. CDR3 in amino acids: CASSPDRGGSYNEQFF. The CDR3 nucleotides read TGTGCCAGCAGTCCGGACCGCGGTGGCTCCTACAATGAGCAGTTCTTC.

The chain couples TRBV27 to TRBJ2-3; 8 positions agree with TRBD2. The germline V gene encodes CDR1 MNHEY and CDR2 SMNVEV (reference sequence). J lost 5 bases, V lost 0 bases, and 7 bases had no gene match. This CDR3 spans 16 amino acids. The CDR3 region is CASSLSGGRWVDTQYF. The DNA for the CDR3 is TGTGCCAGCAGTTTATCGGGCGGGAGGTGGGTAGATACGCAGTATTTT.

This clonotype occurred many times. The rearrangement joins TRBV10-2 to TRBJ1-4, with a weak D call TRBD1 (5 bases). The V end lost 6 bases, the J end lost 2 bases, and 16 bases lay between the germline ends. The germline CDR1 and CDR2 sequences are WSHSY and SAAADI. The CDR3 extends over 16 amino acids. The CDR3: CASRDPTGATNEKLFF. The CDR3 nucleotides read TGCGCCAGCAGGGACCCTACCGGGGCGACTAATGAAAAACTGTTTTTT.

This clonotype came up a few times. The chain employs TRBV10-3 and TRBJ1-1, with D perhaps matching TRBD1 (5 bases). CDR3 length: 14 amino acids. Trimming removed 2 bases from V and 3 bases from J, with 10 bases in between. Germline-derived CDR1 and CDR2 are ENHRY and SYGVKD. The CDR3 protein is CAISEKQGYTEAFF. CDR3 DNA sequence: TGTGCCATCAGTGAGAAGCAGGGTTACACTGAAGCTTTCTTT.

Ten or more counts support this clonotype. The V and J genes are TRBV29-1 and TRBJ2-5; D remains ambiguous. This CDR3 contains 13 residues. Germline CDR1 and CDR2: SQVTM and ANQGSEA. Trimming removed 0 bases from V and 5 bases from J, with 10 bases in between. The CDR3, as DNA: TGCAGCGTTGAAGAGTCGGCCGGGGAGACCCAGTACTTC. Protein product: CSVEESAGETQYF.

V and J are TRBV2 and TRBJ1-5; no clear D. CDR3 length: 16 amino acids. Germline V gene lookup returns CDR1 SNHLY and CDR2 FYNNEI. V was clipped by 2 bases and J by 6 bases, with 17 bases between them. In DNA, the CDR3 is TGTGCCAGCAGTGAATACGGTGTCGGAGGGCCTCAGCCCCAGCATTTT. Translating gives CASSEYGVGGPQPQHF. Full variable domain (remainder filled in from reference TRBV2 and TRBJ1-5): EPEVTQTPSHQVTQMGQEVILRCVPISNHLYFYWYRQILGQKVEFLVSFYNNEISEKSEIFDDQFSVERPDGSNFTLKIRSTKLEDSAMYFCASSEYGVGGPQPQHFGDGTRLSIL.

This clonotype has ten or more counts. The rearrangement uses TRBV20-1 and TRBJ2-7, with 8 bases matching TRBD1. Per the germline V gene, CDR1 is DFQATT and CDR2 is SNEGSKA (reference sequence). Unmatched junction bases numbered 7, after V lost 3 bases and J lost 3 bases. The CDR3 is 14 residues long. The CDR3 coding sequence is TGCAGTGCTAGGCCTCGGGACAGGTTCTACGAGCAGTACTTC. Translation: CSARPRDRFYEQYF.

Only a few counts were recorded for this clonotype. The gene calls are TRBV29-1 and TRBJ2-7, with 8 bases identical to TRBD1. CDR3 size: 13 residues. Per germline, CDR1 SQVTM and CDR2 ANQGSEA. Losses at the gene ends were 6 bases for V and 2 bases for J; bases not matched to a gene: 6. The CDR3 sequence: CSVKDRDTYEQYV. Here the CDR3 DNA reads TGCAGCGTGAAGGACAGGGACACCTACGAGCAGTACGTC.

This chain connects TRBV28 to TRBJ2-7; D gene unclear. Germline V gene lookup returns CDR1 MDHEN and CDR2 SYDVKM. CDR3 length equals 13 residues. The V end was cut by 8 bases, the J end by 4 bases, with 15 bases between. CDR3 sequence (DNA): TGTGCCAGCCGCCCGAGAAGGGCGTACGAGCAGTACGTC. Translating gives CASRPRRAYEQYV.

This clonotype showed up just a few times. The chain's CDR3 is CASLGRLNTEAFF. The CDR3 region has the DNA TGTGCCAGCCTTGGACGGCTGAACACTGAAGCTTTCTTT. This rearrangement joins TRBV27 to TRBJ1-1, with D unresolved. This CDR3 contains 13 residues. Trimming removed 8 bases at V and 0 bases at J, with 10 bases between. Per germline, CDR1 MNHEY and CDR2 SMNVEV (reference sequence).

The rearrangement uses TRBV5-1 and TRBJ1-1; 9 bases are a match to TRBD1. Trimming cost V 3 bases and J 7 bases; bases outside gene matches: 7. This CDR3 comprises 14 residues. The V gene's germline CDR1 is SGHRS and CDR2 YFSETQ. The CDR3 nucleotides are TGCGCCAGCAGCTGGGGACAGGGCTTAAATGAAGCTTTCTTT. It yields the protein CASSWGQGLNEAFF.

At least ten counts were recorded for this clonotype. V and J are TRBV4-2 and TRBJ2-1, with 9 bases lining up with TRBD2. V was pared by 0 bases and J by 5 bases, with 8 bases of the junction left unmatched. This CDR3 comprises 17 residues. CDR1 and CDR2 (germline): LGHNA, YNFKEQ. The CDR3 protein is CASSQDWAGGPNNEQFF. The CDR3 DNA sequence: TGTGCCAGCAGCCAAGATTGGGCGGGAGGGCCTAACAATGAGCAGTTCTTC.